This is a list of T cell receptor beta chains from one sample in a study of blood T cell repertoires in COVID-19. Generated by immunoSEQ multiplex PCR, the TCRdb table keeps only in-frame clones and is missing some. The table lists 250,000 to 300,000 clones, over 80% of them singletons. Material for sequencing was PBMCs or T cells enriched from blood (not recorded which). The receptors derive from a human donor in a cohort exposed to, infected with or recovered from COVID-19 (not recorded which). The donor label of this sample is uncertain. Each CDR3 is given with its conserved first and last residue. Fields, in order: clone size, D gene, J gene, V gene, CDR3 length, CDR3 DNA, CDR3 protein. The D gene is left open where the match is weak. Clone size, where shown, is once, few, many, or a class for clones that have expanded.

-,-,TRBJ2-2,TRBV24-1,15,TGTGCCACCAGTCGATCAACAGGGTTCACCGGGGAGCTGTTTTTT,CATSRSTGFTGELFF
-,-,TRBJ2-5,TRBV21-1,13,TGTGCCACCGACACAGGGGGGTTTGAGACCCAGTACTTC,CATDTGGFETQYF
-,TRBD2,TRBJ2-3,TRBV19,15,TGTGCCAGTAGTACCCTAGCGGGGGGGCCGGGTACGCAGTATTTT,CASSTLAGGPGTQYF
-,-,TRBJ1-1,TRBV4-3,13,TGCGCCAGCAGCCCTACGGCGGGGGAGAGAGCTTTCTTT,CASSPTAGERAFF
-,TRBD1,TRBJ1-1,TRBV7-9,13,TGTGCCAGCAGCTCTGGGACAGGTGGTGAAGCTTTCTTT,CASSSGTGGEAFF
-,-,TRBJ1-2,TRBV2,11,TGTGCCAGCAGATCAGGGGTAGGCTACACCTTC,CASRSGVGYTF
-,TRBD2,TRBJ2-1,TRBV5-6,13,TGTGCCAGCAGCTCCAGCGGGGAAGTAAAACAGTTCTTC,CASSSSGEVKQFF
-,-,TRBJ1-6,TRBV6-5,16,TGTGCCAGCAGTTACTCGAACGCACAGAGAAATTCACCCCTCCACTTT,CASSYSNAQRNSPLHF
-,TRBD1,TRBJ1-5,TRBV29-1,17,TGCAGCGCTGCCGGGACAGGGGGCTCCCATAGCAATCAGCCCCAGCATTTT,CSAAGTGGSHSNQPQHF
-,TRBD2,TRBJ2-3,TRBV6-4,16,TGTGCCAGCAGTGACTCGCGGGGGGGCGGCACAGATACGCAGTATTTT,CASSDSRGGGTDTQYF
-,TRBD2,TRBJ2-5,TRBV5-4,15,TGTGCCAGCAGCTTCGGACTAGCGTTCATAGAGACCCAGTACTTC,CASSFGLAFIETQYF
once,-,TRBJ1-5,TRBV6-6,14,TGTGCCAGCAGGGGTACAGGGTTCGGGCAGCCCCAGCATTTT,CASRGTGFGQPQHF
-,-,TRBJ1-1,TRBV25-1,13,TGTGCCAGCTCCCGGTTGGGCTATACTGAAGCTTTCTTT,CASSRLGYTEAFF
-,TRBD1,TRBJ1-2,TRBV6-5,14,TGTGCCAGCGGGCCAGGGGGCGAACTATATGGCTACACCTTC,CASGPGGELYGYTF
-,-,TRBJ2-3,TRBV27,12,TGTGCCAGCAGTCAAAACACAGATACGCAGTATTTT,CASSQNTDTQYF
-,TRBD2,TRBJ2-3,TRBV7-2,16,TGTGCCAGCAGCTTAGCGAGGGCTAGCGGGGAAGATACGCAGTATTTT,CASSLARASGEDTQYF
-,-,TRBJ1-3,TRBV21-1,15,TGTGCCAGCAGCAAGGACAGCCGCTCTGGAAACACCATATATTTT,CASSKDSRSGNTIYF
-,-,TRBJ1-2,TRBV18,14,TGTGCCAGCTCACCAATCGGCGGGAACTATGGCTACACCTTC,CASSPIGGNYGYTF
few,TRBD1,TRBJ1-4,TRBV2,15,TGTGCCAGCAGCCTTACGGGACAGGGGAATGAAAAACTGTTTTTT,CASSLTGQGNEKLFF
once,-,TRBJ1-2,TRBV6-5,14,TGTGCCAGCTTGGCTGGAGGGGCTAACTATGGCTACACCTTC,CASLAGGANYGYTF
once,-,TRBJ1-1,TRBV2,13,TGTGCCAGCAGGGGGGGGCCAGGGACTGAAGCTTTCTTT,CASRGGPGTEAFF
once,TRBD1,TRBJ1-2,TRBV18,14,TGTGCCAGCTCAGAGTGGGACAGGGACTATGGCTACACCTTC,CASSEWDRDYGYTF
-,-,TRBJ2-6,TRBV28,16,TGTGCCAGCAGTTCCCGGGGGGCTCCTGGGGCCAACGTCCTGACTTTC,CASSSRGAPGANVLTF
-,-,TRBJ2-2,TRBV6-6,13,TGTGCCAGCAGTTACCGGGGAACCGGGGAGCTGTTTTTT,CASSYRGTGELFF
-,-,TRBJ2-7,TRBV6-2/TRBV6-3,13,TGTGCCAGCAGTTACGGCAGGGCCTACGAGCAGTACTTC,CASSYGRAYEQYF
-,TRBD1,TRBJ1-2,TRBV9,14,TGTGCCAGCAGCCCCGGGGGACAGGGGTATGGCTACACCTTC,CASSPGGQGYGYTF
-,TRBD2,TRBJ2-2,TRBV19,15,TGTGCCAGTAGTATTACTAGCGGCGCCACCGGGGAGCTGTTTTTT,CASSITSGATGELFF
-,-,TRBJ1-1,TRBV11-3,13,TGTGCCAGCAGCTTAAACAGGAACACTGAAGCTTTCTTT,CASSLNRNTEAFF
once,-,TRBJ1-1,TRBV19,13,TGTGCCGTCCGACCTTACGGGAGAGGTGAAGCTTTCTTT,CAVRPYGRGEAFF
-,-,TRBJ2-7,TRBV7-6,17,TGTGCCAGCAGCTCAAGAGCTAACAGGGTGCTGAGGGACGAGCAGTACTTC,CASSSRANRVLRDEQYF
-,TRBD1,TRBJ1-6,TRBV4-2,16,TGTGCCAGCAGCCAAGAACCTGGACAGGGGTTTTCACCCCTCCACTTT,CASSQEPGQGFSPLHF
-,-,TRBJ1-3,TRBV4-3,15,TGCGCCAGCAGCCAAGAGGGAGGGGCTGGAAACACCATATATTTT,CASSQEGGAGNTIYF
-,TRBD1,TRBJ1-1,TRBV7-3,13,TGTGCCAGCAGCCGACAGGGCGGCACTGAAGCTTTCTTT,CASSRQGGTEAFF
few,-,TRBJ1-3,TRBV29-1,13,TGCAGCGTTGTGTCCGGGGCTGGAAACACCATATATTTT,CSVVSGAGNTIYF
-,TRBD1,TRBJ1-1,TRBV11-2,17,TGTGCCAGCAGCTTAGATTGGAGGGTAGGGGGCAACACTGAAGCTTTCTTT,CASSLDWRVGGNTEAFF
-,TRBD1,TRBJ2-1,TRBV6-5,14,TGTGCCAGCACCAATCCGGGACAGAAGAATGAGCAGTTCTTC,CASTNPGQKNEQFF
-,-,TRBJ2-7,TRBV11-2,13,TGTGCCAGCAGCCTGACAAAAGCCTACGAGCAGTACTTC,CASSLTKAYEQYF
-,-,TRBJ2-5,TRBV7-2,15,TGTGCCAGCAGCTTAGTAATAAGGGGGGGAGAGACCCAGTACTTC,CASSLVIRGGETQYF
once,-,TRBJ2-6,TRBV14,15,TGTGCCAGCAGCGCCAGGGCCTCTGGGGCCAACGTCCTGACTTTC,CASSARASGANVLTF
-,TRBD1,TRBJ1-6,TRBV30,15,TGTGCCTGGGCGCAGGGGGCGCAAGGGGATTCACCCCTCCACTTT,CAWAQGAQGDSPLHF
-,-,TRBJ1-1,TRBV6-5,13,TGTGCCAGCAGTCTACGGGGGGGCACTGAAGCTTTCTTT,CASSLRGGTEAFF
once,TRBD1,TRBJ1-1,TRBV15,15,TGTGCCACCAGCATCGGGGGACAGGGGGCCGCTGAAGCTTTCTTT,CATSIGGQGAAEAFF
-,-,TRBJ1-2,TRBV25-1,13,TGTGCCAGCAGCCAGGGGATCCACTATGGCTACACCTTC,CASSQGIHYGYTF
-,TRBD1,TRBJ2-1,TRBV24-1,16,TGTGCCACCAGTGATTGGTCGGGACAGGGGAAAAATGAGCAGTTCTTC,CATSDWSGQGKNEQFF
-,-,TRBJ1-1,TRBV12-3/TRBV12-4,13,TGTGCCAGCAGTTCCGCCCCCCCAGTTGGAGCTTTCTTT,CASSSAPPVGAFF
-,TRBD1,TRBJ2-7,TRBV4-2,17,TGTGCCAGCAGCCAAGGCGATAGGACAGGGCTATCCTACGAGCAGTACTTC,CASSQGDRTGLSYEQYF
-,TRBD2,TRBJ2-3,TRBV27,17,TGTGCCAGCAGTCCCAACTCGTTAGCGGGGGTAACAGATACGCAGTATTTT,CASSPNSLAGVTDTQYF
-,TRBD2,TRBJ2-1,TRBV5-6,17,TGTGCCAGCAGCTTGGCGGCTCTAGCGGGGCCCTACAATGAGCAGTTCTTC,CASSLAALAGPYNEQFF
-,-,TRBJ2-2,TRBV7-9,16,TGTGCCAGCAGCCGGTTGCGGCTAGCAAAAACCGGGGAGCTGTTTTTT,CASSRLRLAKTGELFF
-,-,TRBJ2-2,TRBV10-1,13,TGCGCCAGCAGTGCAGGCAAAGCCGGGGAGCTGTTTTTT,CASSAGKAGELFF
-,-,TRBJ2-7,TRBV7-9,15,TGTGCCAGCAGCTTATTTATCGGACAGACCTACGAGCAGTACTTC,CASSLFIGQTYEQYF
-,TRBD1,TRBJ1-6,TRBV5-1,16,TGCGCCAGCAGCTTATTACAGGGGGGCTATAATTCACCCCTCCACTTT,CASSLLQGGYNSPLHF